These T cell receptor beta chains were read from a single sample in a study of T cells in Graves' hyperthyroidism and ophthalmopathy. TCRdb called the multiplex PCR reads again in MiXCR, with one record for every CDR3 protein. Among about 300,000 distinct CDR3 sequences listed, 16% were seen once. The sample was blood. The receptors derive from a man younger than 45 with Graves' hyperthyroidism. Each CDR3 is given with its conserved first and last residue. Each record gives: D gene, clone size, CDR3 length, V gene, J gene, CDR3 DNA, CDR3 protein. D genes are given only for firm matches. A row's size may be missing; if present it is once, few, many or a size class.

>-|-|15|TRBV20-1|TRBJ2-1
TGCAGTGCTATCCCCTCTCTGACGGAGTCCAATGAGCAGTTCTTC
CSAIPSLTESNEQFF
>-|few|15|TRBV12-5|TRBJ2-7
TGTGCTAGTGGTTTGGTACCTTCAGGCGACTACGAGCAGTACTTC
CASGLVPSGDYEQYF
>-|few|16|TRBV30|TRBJ1-6
TGTGCCTGGAGCGGACCCCCGACAAGTAGGGTATCACCCCTCCACTTT
CAWSGPPTSRVSPLHF
>TRBD1|-|15|TRBV27|TRBJ1-4
TGTGCCAGCAGTCCCTACCGGACAGGGAATGAAAAACTGTTTTTT
CASSPYRTGNEKLFF
>-|many|16|TRBV5-1|TRBJ2-3
TGCGCCAGCAGCGGGAATGTACAGGGTAGCACAGATACGCAGTATTTT
CASSGNVQGSTDTQYF
>-|-|15|TRBV5-1|TRBJ2-2
TGCGCCAGCAGCTTTATGGGACAACAGACCGGGGAGCTGTTTTTT
CASSFMGQQTGELFF
>TRBD2|many|15|TRBV5-1|TRBJ2-3
TGCGCCAGCAGCTTGGCGGCTAGCGGAGCAGATACGCAGTATTTT
CASSLAASGADTQYF
>-|many|13|TRBV2|TRBJ2-1
TGTGCCAGCAGAGCGTACTCCTACAATGAGCAGTTCTTC
CASRAYSYNEQFF
>-|many|14|TRBV7-9|TRBJ2-7
TGTGCCAGCAGCTCTCGGGACTTCTCCTACGAGCAGTACTTC
CASSSRDFSYEQYF
>-|many|16|TRBV5-1|TRBJ2-3
TGCGCCAGCAGCTTGGATGGGCGGACACTCACAGATACGCAGTATTTT
CASSLDGRTLTDTQYF
>-|few|16|TRBV3-1|TRBJ2-7
TGTGCCAGCAGCCAAGTAGCCGTCAGGGGGGCCTACGAGCAGTACTTC
CASSQVAVRGAYEQYF
>-|many|12|TRBV2|TRBJ1-1
TGTGCCACCCAAGGCAGCACCACTGAAGCTTTCTTT
CATQGSTTEAFF
>-|many|14|TRBV7-9|TRBJ2-1
TGTGCCAGCAGCTTGAGTGGGGCCTACAATGAGCAGTTCTTC
CASSLSGAYNEQFF
>TRBD1|many|14|TRBV29-1|TRBJ1-1
TGCAGCGTTATCCGGGACAGGACGAACACTGAAGCTTTCTTT
CSVIRDRTNTEAFF
>TRBD1|few|13|TRBV30|TRBJ1-1
TGTGCCTGGACCCTTGGGGGCAGGGGGGAAGCTTTCTTT
CAWTLGGRGEAFF
>-|-|14|TRBV4-1|TRBJ1-2
TGCGCCAGCAGCCTCGCCCTTATTGGGGATGGCTACACCTTC
CASSLALIGDGYTF
>-|many|16|TRBV7-2|TRBJ2-7
TGTGCCAGCAGCTTCGACAGGCCAGTGGTTGGCGACGAGCAGTACTTC
CASSFDRPVVGDEQYF
>-|many|14|TRBV20-1|TRBJ1-1
TGCAGTGCTTTCCCTCTGGACAGACTCCTCGAAGCTTTCTTT
CSAFPLDRLLEAFF
>-|many|14|TRBV18|TRBJ2-3
TGTGCCAGCTCCCGAAGAGGGGGTGAAGATACGCAGTATTTT
CASSRRGGEDTQYF
>-|few|15|TRBV27|TRBJ2-7
TGTGCCAGCGGTTTATCATCCCAGGGGAACCACGAGCAGTACTTC
CASGLSSQGNHEQYF
>-|many|13|TRBV20-1|TRBJ2-5
TGCAGTGCGTCGAACAGGGTCACGGAGACCCAGTACTTC
CSASNRVTETQYF
>TRBD2|many|16|TRBV18|TRBJ2-1
TGTGCCAGCTCACCCACTGGACTAGCGTTAAGGAATGAGCAGTTCTTC
CASSPTGLALRNEQFF
>-|-|14|TRBV18|TRBJ2-1
TGTGCCAGCTCACCAGTGGACTGGGGGAATGAGCAGTTCTTC
CASSPVDWGNEQFF
>-|many|15|TRBV7-2|TRBJ2-7
TGTGCCAGCAGCTCCACCGGGGTGGGGCCTTACGAGCAGTACTTC
CASSSTGVGPYEQYF